This TCR beta chain emerged from a study of identical twins. CDR3 length equals 13 residues. Germline V gene data show CDR1 as LGHNA and CDR2 as YNFKEQ. V lost 1 base, J lost 4 bases, and 6 bases lay in between. The study, taken as a whole, reports: Potential partial confounding of zero-insertion analyses by invariant MAIT and iNKT cells was noted.

TCRdb re-called the 5' RACE reads with MiXCR, one entry per CDR3 protein. This table holds 250,000 to 300,000 distinct CDR3 sequences, around 8.8% found once. Donors were all healthy Caucasians. This clonotype has a handful of counts. Its antigen is not identified. The sample was also linked to a second study, of yellow fever vaccine responses in identical twins.

Sequencing input: CD8+ T cells sorted from blood. This chain joins TRBV4-2 and TRBJ2-3; D unresolved. The TCR comes from a woman aged 18-29 years in good health. The CDR3 coding sequence is TGTGCCAGCAGCCAAGTGATAGCAGATACGCAGTATTTT. This translates into CASSQVIADTQYF.